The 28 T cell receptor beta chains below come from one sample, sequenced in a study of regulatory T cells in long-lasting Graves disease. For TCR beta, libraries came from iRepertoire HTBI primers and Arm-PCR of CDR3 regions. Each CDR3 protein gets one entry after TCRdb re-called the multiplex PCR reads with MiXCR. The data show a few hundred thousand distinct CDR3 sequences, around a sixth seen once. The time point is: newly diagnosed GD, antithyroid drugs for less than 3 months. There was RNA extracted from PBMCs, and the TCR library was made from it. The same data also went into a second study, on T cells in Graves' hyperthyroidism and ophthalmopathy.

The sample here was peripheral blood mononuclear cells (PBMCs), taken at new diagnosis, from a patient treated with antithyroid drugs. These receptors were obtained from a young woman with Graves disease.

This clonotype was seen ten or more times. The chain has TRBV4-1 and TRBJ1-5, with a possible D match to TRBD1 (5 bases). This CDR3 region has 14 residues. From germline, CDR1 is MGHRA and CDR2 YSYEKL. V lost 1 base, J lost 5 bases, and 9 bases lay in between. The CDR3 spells CASSQVQGDQPQHF. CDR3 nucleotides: TGCGCCAGCAGCCAAGTTCAGGGTGATCAGCCCCAGCATTTT.

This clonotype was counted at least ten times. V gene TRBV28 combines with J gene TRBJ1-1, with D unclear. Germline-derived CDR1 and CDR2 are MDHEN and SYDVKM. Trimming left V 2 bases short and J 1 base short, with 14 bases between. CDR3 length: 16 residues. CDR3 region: CASSLPLGMTNTEAFF. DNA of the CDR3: TGTGCCAGCAGTTTACCCCTGGGGATGACGAACACTGAAGCTTTCTTT.

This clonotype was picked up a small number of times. CDR3 amino acids: CASSIGPRGVSYEQYF. CDR3 in DNA: TGTGCCAGTAGTATAGGGCCCAGGGGAGTTTCCTACGAGCAGTACTTC. The chain is built from TRBV19 and TRBJ2-7; D possibly corresponds to TRBD1 (6 bases). V was shortened by 1 base and J by 1 base, with 14 bases between the two germline ends. CDR3 length: 16 residues. Germline-derived CDR1 and CDR2 are LNHDA and SQIVND (reference sequence).

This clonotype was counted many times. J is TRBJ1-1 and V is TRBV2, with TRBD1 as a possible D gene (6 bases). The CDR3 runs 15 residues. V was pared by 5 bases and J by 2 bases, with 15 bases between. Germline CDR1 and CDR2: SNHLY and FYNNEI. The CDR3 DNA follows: TGTGCCAGCAGTAAAGAACGGACAGAAAACACTGAAGCTTTCTTT. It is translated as CASSKERTENTEAFF.

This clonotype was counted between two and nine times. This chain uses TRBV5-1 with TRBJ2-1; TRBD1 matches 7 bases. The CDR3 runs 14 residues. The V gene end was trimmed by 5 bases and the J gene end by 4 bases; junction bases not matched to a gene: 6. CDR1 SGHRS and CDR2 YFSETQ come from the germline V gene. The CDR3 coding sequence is TGCGCCAGCAGTCGGGACAGAACATACAATGAGCAGTTCTTC. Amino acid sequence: CASSRDRTYNEQFF.

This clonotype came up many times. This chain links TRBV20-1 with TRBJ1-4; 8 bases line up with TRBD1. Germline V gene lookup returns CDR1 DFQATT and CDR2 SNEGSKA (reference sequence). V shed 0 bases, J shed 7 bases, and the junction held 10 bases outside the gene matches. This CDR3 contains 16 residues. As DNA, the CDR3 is TGCAGTGCTAGAGAGAGGGGGACAGGCATTGTTGAAAAACTGTTTTTT. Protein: CSARERGTGIVEKLFF.

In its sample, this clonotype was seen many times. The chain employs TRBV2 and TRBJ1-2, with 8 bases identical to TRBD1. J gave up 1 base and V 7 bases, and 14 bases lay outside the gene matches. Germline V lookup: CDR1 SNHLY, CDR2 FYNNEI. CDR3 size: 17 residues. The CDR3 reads CASIGQGKGPVNYGYTF. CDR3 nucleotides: TGTGCCAGCATCGGACAGGGAAAAGGTCCTGTTAACTATGGCTACACCTTC.

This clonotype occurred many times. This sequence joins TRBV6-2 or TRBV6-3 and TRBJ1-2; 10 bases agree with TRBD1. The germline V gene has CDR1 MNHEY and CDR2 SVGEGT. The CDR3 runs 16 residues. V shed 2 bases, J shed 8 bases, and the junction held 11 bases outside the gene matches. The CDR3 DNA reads TGTGCCAGCAGTTACCGCCGACAGGGGGCTGTTCTCGGCTACACCTTC. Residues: CASSYRRQGAVLGYTF.

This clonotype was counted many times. The CDR3 spells CASSEIGNYGYTF. The CDR3 DNA sequence: TGTGCCAGCAGTGAAATAGGGAACTATGGCTACACCTTC. The chain employs TRBV6-1 and TRBJ1-2; D gene uncertain. CDR1 is MNHNS, CDR2 SASEGT, per germline. CDR3 length: 13 amino acids. V gave up 2 bases and J gave up 2 bases, with 6 bases separating them.

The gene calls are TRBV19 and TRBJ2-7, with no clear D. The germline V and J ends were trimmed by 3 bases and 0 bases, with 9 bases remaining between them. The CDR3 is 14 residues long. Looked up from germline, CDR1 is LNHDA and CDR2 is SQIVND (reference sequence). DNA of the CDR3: TGTGCCAGTAGTATTGATCTCTTCTCCTACGAGCAGTACTTC. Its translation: CASSIDLFSYEQYF.

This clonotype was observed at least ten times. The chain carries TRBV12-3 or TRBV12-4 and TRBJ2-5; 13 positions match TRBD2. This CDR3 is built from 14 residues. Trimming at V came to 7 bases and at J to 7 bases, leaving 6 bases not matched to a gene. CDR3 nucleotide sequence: TGTGCCAGCAAACGTGGACTAGCGGGAGTGACCCAGTACTTC. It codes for CASKRGLAGVTQYF.

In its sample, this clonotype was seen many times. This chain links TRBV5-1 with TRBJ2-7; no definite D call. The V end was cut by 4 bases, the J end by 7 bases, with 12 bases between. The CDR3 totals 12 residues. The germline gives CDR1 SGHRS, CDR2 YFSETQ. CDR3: CASSLPGLEQYF. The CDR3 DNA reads TGCGCCAGCAGCCTACCGGGCCTGGAGCAGTACTTC.

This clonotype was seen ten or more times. The CDR3 nucleotides are TGCAGTGCGTACAAGGGTGGGAATGAAAAACTGTTTTTT. Its protein product is CSAYKGGNEKLFF. The chain couples TRBV20-1 to TRBJ1-4; no clear D. Trimming left V 6 bases short and J 5 bases short, with 13 bases between. The CDR3 contains 13 residues. From germline, CDR1 is DFQATT and CDR2 SNEGSKA (reference sequence).

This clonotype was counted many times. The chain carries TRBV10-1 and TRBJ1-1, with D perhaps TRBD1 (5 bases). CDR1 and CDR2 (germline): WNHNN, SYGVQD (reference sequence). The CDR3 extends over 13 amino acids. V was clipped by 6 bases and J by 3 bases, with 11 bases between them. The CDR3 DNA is TGCGCCAGCAGCCGGATGGGGGACACTGAAGCTTTCTTT. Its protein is CASSRMGDTEAFF.

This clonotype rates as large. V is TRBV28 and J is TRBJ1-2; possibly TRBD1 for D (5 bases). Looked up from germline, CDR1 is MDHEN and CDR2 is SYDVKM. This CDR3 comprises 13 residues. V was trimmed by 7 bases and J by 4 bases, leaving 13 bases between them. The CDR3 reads CASTSRGPYGYTF. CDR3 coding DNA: TGTGCCAGCACCTCCCGGGGCCCCTATGGCTACACCTTC.

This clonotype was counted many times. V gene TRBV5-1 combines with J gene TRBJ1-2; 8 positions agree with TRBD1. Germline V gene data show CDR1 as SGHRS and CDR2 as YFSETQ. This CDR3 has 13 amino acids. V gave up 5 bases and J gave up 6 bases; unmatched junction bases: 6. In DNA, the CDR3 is TGCGCCAGCAGGAAGGACAGGGATCATGGCTACACCTTC. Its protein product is CASRKDRDHGYTF.

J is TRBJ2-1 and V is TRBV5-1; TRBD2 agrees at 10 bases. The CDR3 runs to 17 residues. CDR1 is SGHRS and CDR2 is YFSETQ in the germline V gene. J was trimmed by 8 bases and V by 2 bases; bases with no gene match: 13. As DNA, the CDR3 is TGCGCCAGCAGCTTTGAACTAGCGGGGACGGGGGGGGATGAGCAGTTCTTC. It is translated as CASSFELAGTGGDEQFF.

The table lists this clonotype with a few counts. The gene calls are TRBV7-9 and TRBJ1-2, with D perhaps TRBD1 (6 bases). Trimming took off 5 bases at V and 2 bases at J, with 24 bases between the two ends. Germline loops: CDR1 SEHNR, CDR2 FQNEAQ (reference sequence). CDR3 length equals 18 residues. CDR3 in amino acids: CASSPSTGRQAANYGYTF. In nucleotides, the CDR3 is TGTGCCAGCAGCCCTTCTACGGGCCGACAGGCGGCAAACTATGGCTACACCTTC.

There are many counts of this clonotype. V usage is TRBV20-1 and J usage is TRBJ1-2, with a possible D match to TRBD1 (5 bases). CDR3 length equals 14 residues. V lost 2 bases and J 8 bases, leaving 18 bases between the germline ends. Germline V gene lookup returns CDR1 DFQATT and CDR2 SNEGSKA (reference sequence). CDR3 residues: CSARWQGWAAGYTF. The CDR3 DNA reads TGCAGTGCTAGATGGCAGGGTTGGGCGGCCGGCTACACCTTC.

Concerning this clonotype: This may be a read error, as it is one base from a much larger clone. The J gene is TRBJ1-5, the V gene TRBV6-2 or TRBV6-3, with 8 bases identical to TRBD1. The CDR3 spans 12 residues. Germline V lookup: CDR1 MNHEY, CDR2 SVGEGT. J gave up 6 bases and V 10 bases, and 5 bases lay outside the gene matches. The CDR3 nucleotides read TGTGCCACGCGACAGGGGAGTCAGCCCCAGCATTTT. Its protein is CATRQGSQPQHF.

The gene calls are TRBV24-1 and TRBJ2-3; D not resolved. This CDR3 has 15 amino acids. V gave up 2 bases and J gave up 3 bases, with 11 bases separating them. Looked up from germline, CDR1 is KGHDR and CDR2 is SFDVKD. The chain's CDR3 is CATSDSDFPTDTQYF. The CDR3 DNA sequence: TGTGCCACCAGTGATTCTGACTTCCCTACAGATACGCAGTATTTT.

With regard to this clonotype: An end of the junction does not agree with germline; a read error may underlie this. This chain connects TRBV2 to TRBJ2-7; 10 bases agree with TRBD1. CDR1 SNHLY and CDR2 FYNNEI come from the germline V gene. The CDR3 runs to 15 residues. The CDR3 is CASSGQTGGTGELYF. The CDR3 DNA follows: TGTGCCAGCAGTGGCCAGACAGGGGGCACCGGGGAGCTGTACTTC.

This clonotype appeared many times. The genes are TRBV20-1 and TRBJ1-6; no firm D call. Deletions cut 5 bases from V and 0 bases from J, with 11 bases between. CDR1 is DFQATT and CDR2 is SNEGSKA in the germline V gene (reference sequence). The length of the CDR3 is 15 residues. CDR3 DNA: TGCAGTGCTGGAACGCTGAGCTCCTATAATTCACCCCTCCACTTT. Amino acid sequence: CSAGTLSSYNSPLHF.

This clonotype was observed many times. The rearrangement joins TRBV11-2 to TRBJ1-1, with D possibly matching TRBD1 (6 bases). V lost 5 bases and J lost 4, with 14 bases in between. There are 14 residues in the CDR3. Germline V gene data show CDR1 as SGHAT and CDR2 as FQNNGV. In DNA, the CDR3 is TGTGCCAGCAGCCCGGGGGCTCTTTCCACTGAAGCTTTCTTT. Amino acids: CASSPGALSTEAFF.

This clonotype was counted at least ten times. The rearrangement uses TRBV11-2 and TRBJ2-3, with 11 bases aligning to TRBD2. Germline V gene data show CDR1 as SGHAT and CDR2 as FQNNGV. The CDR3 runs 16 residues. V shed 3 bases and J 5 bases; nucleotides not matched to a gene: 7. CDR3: CASSFYSLAGGDTQYF. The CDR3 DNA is TGTGCCAGCAGCTTTTACTCTCTAGCGGGGGGAGATACGCAGTATTTT.

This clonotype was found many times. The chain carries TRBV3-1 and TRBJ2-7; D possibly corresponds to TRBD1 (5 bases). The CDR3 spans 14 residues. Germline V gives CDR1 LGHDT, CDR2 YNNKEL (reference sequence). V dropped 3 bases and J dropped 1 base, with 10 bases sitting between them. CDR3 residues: CASSHTGQSYEQYF. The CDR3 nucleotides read TGTGCCAGCAGCCACACAGGACAATCCTACGAGCAGTACTTC.

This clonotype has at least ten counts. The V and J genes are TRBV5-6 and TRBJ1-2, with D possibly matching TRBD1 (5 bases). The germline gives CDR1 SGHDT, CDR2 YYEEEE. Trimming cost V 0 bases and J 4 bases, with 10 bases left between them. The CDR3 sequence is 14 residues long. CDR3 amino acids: CASSLARAIYGYTF. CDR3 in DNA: TGTGCCAGCAGCTTGGCCAGGGCCATCTATGGCTACACCTTC.

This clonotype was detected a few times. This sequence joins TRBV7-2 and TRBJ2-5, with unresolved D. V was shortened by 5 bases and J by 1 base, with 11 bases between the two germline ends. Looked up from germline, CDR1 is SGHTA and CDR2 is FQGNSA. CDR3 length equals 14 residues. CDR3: CASSPSSPQETQYF. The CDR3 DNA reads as TGTGCCAGCAGCCCGAGCAGCCCCCAAGAGACCCAGTACTTC.